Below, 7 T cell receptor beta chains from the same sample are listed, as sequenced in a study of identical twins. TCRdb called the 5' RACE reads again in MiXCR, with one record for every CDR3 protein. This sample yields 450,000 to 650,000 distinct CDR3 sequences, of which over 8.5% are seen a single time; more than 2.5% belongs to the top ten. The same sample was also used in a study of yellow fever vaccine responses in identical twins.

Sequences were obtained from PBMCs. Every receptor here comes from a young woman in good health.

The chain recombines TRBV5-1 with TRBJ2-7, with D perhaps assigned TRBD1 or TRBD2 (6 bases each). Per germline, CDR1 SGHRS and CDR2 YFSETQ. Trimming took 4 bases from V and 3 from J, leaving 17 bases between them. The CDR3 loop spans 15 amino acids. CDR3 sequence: CASSPRGTGVYEQYF. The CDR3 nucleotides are TGCGCCAGCAGCCCGAGGGGGACGGGAGTCTACGAGCAGTACTTC.

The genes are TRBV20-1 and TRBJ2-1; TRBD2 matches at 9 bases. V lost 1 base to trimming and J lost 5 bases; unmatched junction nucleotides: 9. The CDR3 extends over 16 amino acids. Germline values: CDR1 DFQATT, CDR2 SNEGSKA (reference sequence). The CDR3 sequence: CSARVMGGRANNEQFF. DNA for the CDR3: TGCAGTGCTAGAGTTATGGGCGGGAGGGCCAACAATGAGCAGTTCTTC.

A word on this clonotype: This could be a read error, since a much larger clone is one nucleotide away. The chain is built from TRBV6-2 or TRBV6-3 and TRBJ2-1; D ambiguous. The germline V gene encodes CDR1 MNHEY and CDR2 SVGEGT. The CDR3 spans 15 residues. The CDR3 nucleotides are TGTGCGAGTAACGACGCGGTGAGCTCCTACAATAAGCAGTTCTTC. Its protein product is CASNDAVSSYNKQFF.

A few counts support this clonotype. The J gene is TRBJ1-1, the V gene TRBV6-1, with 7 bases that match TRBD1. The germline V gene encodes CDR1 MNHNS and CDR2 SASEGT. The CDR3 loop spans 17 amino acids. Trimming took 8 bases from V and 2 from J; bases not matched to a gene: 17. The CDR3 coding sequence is TGTGCCAGCGCCAATAAGGGGTATAGGGGGCGTAACACTGAAGCTTTCTTT. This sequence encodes CASANKGYRGRNTEAFF.

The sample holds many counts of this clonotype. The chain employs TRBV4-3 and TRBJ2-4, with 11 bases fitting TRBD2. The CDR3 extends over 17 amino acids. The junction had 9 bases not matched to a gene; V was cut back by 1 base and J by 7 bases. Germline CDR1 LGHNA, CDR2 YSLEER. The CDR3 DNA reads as TGCGCCAGCAGCCAAGGTTTTAGCGGGAGGGCCGGGAACATTCAGTACTTC. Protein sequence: CASSQGFSGRAGNIQYF.

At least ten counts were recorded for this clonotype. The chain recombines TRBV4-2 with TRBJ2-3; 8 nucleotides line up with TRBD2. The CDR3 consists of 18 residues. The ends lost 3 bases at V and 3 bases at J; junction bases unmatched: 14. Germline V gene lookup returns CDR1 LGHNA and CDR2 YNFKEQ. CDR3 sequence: CASSQNPAGLEFTDTQYF. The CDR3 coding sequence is TGTGCCAGCAGCCAGAACCCTGCGGGACTAGAATTTACAGATACGCAGTATTTT.

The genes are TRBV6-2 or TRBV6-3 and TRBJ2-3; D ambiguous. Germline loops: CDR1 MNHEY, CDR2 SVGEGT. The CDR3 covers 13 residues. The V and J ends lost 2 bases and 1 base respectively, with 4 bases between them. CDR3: CASSYLRTDTQYF. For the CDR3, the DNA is TGTGCCAGCAGTTACCTTCGCACAGATACGCAGTATTTT.